These 16 T cell receptor beta chains were sequenced from one sample in a study of cytomegalovirus exposure and HLA in healthy donors. The method was immunoSEQ multiplex PCR; TCRdb's version includes in-frame clones alone and lacks a portion of them. The sample has fewer than 90,000 clones, less than 96% seen once. The sample taken for sequencing was PBMCs. These receptors all come from a young man in good health and CMV-seropositive.

The V call is TRBV2, the J call TRBJ2-7; D may be TRBD2 (5 bases). The germline V gene has CDR1 SNHLY and CDR2 FYNNEI. Deletions cut 2 bases from V and 5 bases from J, with 16 bases between. This CDR3 is built from 15 residues. The DNA of the CDR3 is TGTGCCAGCAGTGAAATCGGGCTTCCGGGGAACGAGCAGTACTTC. Amino acids: CASSEIGLPGNEQYF.

V gene TRBV6-1 combines with J gene TRBJ2-3, with TRBD2 matching over 11 bases. CDR1 and CDR2 from the germline V gene are MNHNS and SASEGT. The length of the CDR3 is 17 residues. Trimming cost V 2 bases and J 4 bases; bases outside gene matches: 8. The CDR3: CASSEKLAGVFADTQYF. The CDR3 nucleotides are TGTGCCAGCAGTGAAAAACTAGCGGGAGTTTTTGCAGATACGCAGTATTTT.

The gene calls are TRBV28 and TRBJ2-2, with D perhaps TRBD1 (6 bases). Germline CDR1 MDHEN, CDR2 SYDVKM. V gave up 5 bases and J gave up 6 bases, with 13 bases separating them. The CDR3 runs 14 residues. Written as DNA, the CDR3 is TGTGCCAGCAGTCATTCAGGGGCGGCCGGGGAGCTGTTTTTT. It is translated as CASSHSGAAGELFF.

V and J are TRBV19 and TRBJ1-5, with 7 bases aligning to TRBD1. The CDR3 is 15 amino acids. With V trimmed by 5 bases and J by 3 bases, 7 bases remained unmatched. CDR1 is LNHDA, CDR2 SQIVND, per germline (reference sequence). CDR3: CASSARQGSNQPQHF. CDR3 nucleotides: TGTGCCAGTAGTGCCCGACAGGGCTCCAATCAGCCCCAGCATTTT.

Comment on this clone: At the DNA level, this CDR3 is encoded by other sequences in the same sample as well. The chain combines TRBV29-1 with TRBJ1-1; 8 bases fit TRBD1. The trim removed 6 bases at V and 2 bases at J, leaving 5 bases unmatched. Germline CDR1 reads SQVTM; CDR2 reads ANQGSEA. The CDR3 sequence is 13 residues long. The CDR3 sequence: CSVLGQGNTEAFF. The CDR3 region has the DNA TGCAGCGTCCTCGGACAGGGAAACACTGAAGCTTTCTTT.

The rearrangement joins TRBV19 to TRBJ2-7, with D unresolved. Germline CDR1 and CDR2: LNHDA and SQIVND (reference sequence). This CDR3 contains 15 residues. With 2 bases removed from V and 3 bases from J, the gap between germline ends came to 14 bases. Here the CDR3 DNA reads TGTGCCAGTAGTATATCCGGTACGGCGGTCTACGAGCAGTACTTC. Protein product: CASSISGTAVYEQYF. The whole variable domain, filled in from reference TRBV19 and TRBJ2-7, reads DGGITQSPKYLFRKEGQNVTLSCEQNLNHDAMYWYRQDPGQGLRLIYYSQIVNDFQKGDIAEGYSVSREKKESFPLTVTSAQKNPTAFYLCASSISGTAVYEQYFGPGTRLTVT.

A single count supports this clone. The V and J genes are TRBV25-1 and TRBJ1-2; unclear D gene. V dropped 3 bases and J dropped 3 bases, with 20 bases sitting between them. CDR1 and CDR2 from the germline V gene are MGHDK and SYGVNS. There are 17 residues in the CDR3. DNA of the CDR3: TGTGCCAGCAGTGACCCACGGCGGGTAGGGAACTACTATGGCTACACCTTC. Translated, it gives CASSDPRRVGNYYGYTF.

V is TRBV2 and J is TRBJ2-7, with 7 bases lining up with TRBD1. CDR3 length: 15 residues. The V gene end was trimmed by 6 bases and the J gene end by 2 bases; junction bases not matched to a gene: 10. CDR1 SNHLY and CDR2 FYNNEI come from the germline V gene. The CDR3 sequence: CASRDLGQDTYEQYF. CDR3 bases: TGTGCCAGCAGGGATCTAGGACAGGATACCTACGAGCAGTACTTC.

The chain recombines TRBV6-5 with TRBJ2-7; D gene ambiguous. V was clipped by 5 bases and J by 6 bases, with 17 bases between them. Per germline, CDR1 MNHEY and CDR2 SVGAGI. The length of the CDR3 is 14 residues. The CDR3 DNA follows: TGTGCCAGCAGTCCTGTAAGGAGCGTAGGCGAGCAGTACTTC. Translated: CASSPVRSVGEQYF.

The chain employs TRBV27 and TRBJ1-1, with unresolved D. From germline, CDR1 is MNHEY and CDR2 SMNVEV (reference sequence). The ends were cut back, 7 bases at V and 6 bases at J, with 15 bases in the middle. The CDR3 runs to 13 residues. The CDR3 nucleotides read TGTGCCAGCAACATTAGAGGTAGTCCTGAAGCTTTCTTT. Protein product: CASNIRGSPEAFF.

Comments on this clone: The junction does not match germline at one end; this may be a read error. The V call is TRBV7-2, the J call TRBJ1-1; D is unclear. The CDR3 length is 15 residues. From germline, CDR1 is SGHTA and CDR2 FQGNSA. CDR3 nucleotides: TGTGCCAGCAGCGTAGCCTCCACAGCTAACACTGAAGCTTTCTTT. Translating it yields CASSVASTANTEAFF.

The chain uses TRBV30 and TRBJ2-2, with 9 bases identical to TRBD2. This CDR3 is built from 14 residues. V was pared by 3 bases and J by 7 bases, with 6 bases of the junction left unmatched. Germline V gives CDR1 GTSNPN, CDR2 SVGIG (reference sequence). As DNA, the CDR3 is TGTGCCTGGAGCGCCGGGACTAGCAACGGGGAGCTGTTTTTT. This gives the protein CAWSAGTSNGELFF.

The chain joins TRBV2 to TRBJ2-7; D is perhaps TRBD1 (6 bases). Trimming cost V 6 bases and J 2 bases, with 14 bases left between them. The V gene's germline CDR1 is SNHLY and CDR2 FYNNEI. The CDR3 runs to 14 residues. This chain's CDR3 is CASSRQDLPYEQYF. Here the CDR3 DNA reads TGTGCCAGCAGCCGACAGGATCTTCCCTACGAGCAGTACTTC. The whole variable domain, remainder taken from reference TRBV2 and TRBJ2-7, is EPEVTQTPSHQVTQMGQEVILRCVPISNHLYFYWYRQILGQKVEFLVSFYNNEISEKSEIFDDQFSVERPDGSNFTLKIRSTKLEDSAMYFCASSRQDLPYEQYFGPGTRLTVT.

V is TRBV28 and J is TRBJ2-2, with D possibly matching TRBD2 (5 bases). Germline V lookup: CDR1 MDHEN, CDR2 SYDVKM. Trimming shortened V by 6 bases and J by 1 base, and 9 bases separated the two germline ends. The CDR3 loop spans 14 amino acids. The chain's CDR3 is CASSVGLNTGELFF. Written as DNA, the CDR3 is TGTGCCAGCAGCGTAGGACTGAACACCGGGGAGCTGTTTTTT.

The CDR3 DNA is TGTGCCAGCTACTCCCTTTCGCAGGGAAGCTCTGGAAACACCATATATTTT. This translates into CASYSLSQGSSGNTIYF. The gene calls are TRBV7-9 and TRBJ1-3; D perhaps matches TRBD1 (5 bases). This CDR3 comprises 17 residues. V shed 8 bases and J shed 0 bases, with 20 bases lying between them. Germline lookup yields CDR1 SEHNR and CDR2 FQNEAQ (reference sequence).

The V gene is TRBV19, the J gene TRBJ2-7, with 7 nucleotides matching TRBD1. Per germline, CDR1 LNHDA and CDR2 SQIVND (reference sequence). V was clipped by 3 bases and J by 0 bases; unmatched bases: 5. The CDR3 runs 15 residues. CDR3 loop: CASSIQGESSYEQYF. The CDR3 region has the DNA TGTGCCAGTAGTATCCAGGGGGAGAGCTCCTACGAGCAGTACTTC.